A single sample is the source of the 24 T cell receptor beta chains below, sequenced in a study of regulatory T cells in long-lasting Graves disease. Both iRepertoire HTBI primers and Arm-PCR of CDR3 regions were used to build the TCR beta libraries. A single record per CDR3 protein comes from TCRdb applying MiXCR to the multiplex PCR reads. The sample gives 400,000 to 550,000 distinct CDR3 sequences, 16% of which show up once; around 10% is in the top ten. Time point described: newly diagnosed GD, antithyroid drugs for less than 3 months. The TCR library used RNA extracted from PBMCs. The sample also formed part of further work on T cells in Graves' hyperthyroidism and ophthalmopathy.

This material consisted of peripheral blood mononuclear cells (PBMCs), taken at new diagnosis, from a patient treated with antithyroid drugs. Receptors originate from a woman in her twenties or thirties with Graves disease.

This clonotype was seen many times. The chain uses TRBV11-2 and TRBJ1-1; 7 bases are a match to TRBD1. CDR1 is SGHAT, CDR2 FQNNGV, per germline. Trimming at V came to 5 bases and at J to 4 bases, leaving 13 bases not matched to a gene. The CDR3 loop spans 16 amino acids. The CDR3 spells CASSTGAGRGITEAFF. CDR3 DNA sequence: TGTGCCAGCAGCACAGGGGCCGGACGGGGGATCACTGAAGCTTTCTTT.

The chain is built from TRBV27 and TRBJ1-6; 11 positions match TRBD1. This CDR3 comprises 18 residues. The V and J ends lost 5 bases and 7 bases, in that order; junction bases with no gene match: 13. Germline CDR1 reads MNHEY; CDR2 reads SMNVEV (reference sequence). CDR3 amino acids: CASSPNWTGGIRNSPLHF. The CDR3 region has the DNA TGTGCCAGCAGTCCCAACTGGACAGGGGGCATTAGGAATTCACCCCTCCACTTT.

The chain combines TRBV11-2 with TRBJ2-3; 7 nucleotides match TRBD2. V was clipped by 3 bases and J by 4 bases; unmatched bases: 10. CDR3 size: 16 residues. Germline loops: CDR1 SGHAT, CDR2 FQNNGV. The CDR3 DNA sequence: TGTGCCAGCAGCTTCCAGCGGGGCCTCGGGCCAGATACGCAGTATTTT. Encoded protein: CASSFQRGLGPDTQYF.

Comment on this clonotype: Just one base apart from a much larger clone, this may be a read error. The chain is built from TRBV6-2 or TRBV6-3 and TRBJ1-2; D call uncertain. This CDR3 is 15 amino acids long. Germline V gene sequence: CDR1 MNHEY, CDR2 SVGEGT. CDR3 protein: CASSYRTGKTYDYTF. The CDR3 nucleotides are TGTGCCAGCAGTTACCGGACGGGTAAGACCTATGACTACACCTTC.

The J gene is TRBJ2-1, the V gene TRBV6-2 or TRBV6-3; 8 bases are a match to TRBD1. Germline V lookup: CDR1 MNHEY, CDR2 SVGEGT. Losses at the gene ends were 2 bases for V and 4 bases for J; bases not matched to a gene: 19. CDR3 length equals 20 residues. Written as DNA, the CDR3 is TGTGCCAGCAGTTACAACCCACACCTGGACAGGGAGGAGTCTTACAATGAGCAGTTCTTC. Protein sequence: CASSYNPHLDREESYNEQFF.

This clonotype was seen once. A read error may be the cause here, since a much bigger clone is one base away. This chain joins TRBV6-2 or TRBV6-3 and TRBJ2-7; TRBD2 aligns across 9 bases. The CDR3 extends over 14 amino acids. Losses at the gene ends were 6 bases for V and 7 bases for J; bases not matched to a gene: 10. Germline V CDR1 and CDR2: MNHEY, SVGEGT. The CDR3 DNA sequence: TGTGCCAGCAGCTCCGCGGGGGGGGGCCGTGAGCAGTACTTC. Translating gives CASSSAGGGREQYF.

Ten or more counts support this clonotype. The chain is built from TRBV28 and TRBJ2-1; the D gene is possibly TRBD2 (6 bases). Trimming removed 11 bases from V and 0 bases from J, with 14 bases in between. The CDR3 has 14 amino acids. Germline lookup yields CDR1 MDHEN and CDR2 SYDVKM. CDR3 amino acids: CALGGSSSYNEQFF. The CDR3 nucleotides read TGTGCCTTGGGGGGTTCGAGCTCCTACAATGAGCAGTTCTTC.

This clonotype was detected ten times or more. The chain couples TRBV10-3 to TRBJ2-5; TRBD2 is a possible D gene (5 bases). The CDR3 runs 12 residues. Trimming removed 5 bases at V and 5 bases at J, with 9 bases between. The V gene's germline CDR1 is ENHRY and CDR2 SYGVKD. CDR3 DNA sequence: TGTGCCATCAGTTCTAGGGAGGAGACCCAGTACTTC. Its translation: CAISSREETQYF.

This clonotype was detected ten times or more. V usage is TRBV27 and J usage is TRBJ2-3; 10 bases map to TRBD2. The germline V gene encodes CDR1 MNHEY and CDR2 SMNVEV (reference sequence). The CDR3 length is 15 residues. Trimming took 6 bases from V and 1 from J; bases not matched to a gene: 4. The CDR3 is CASRGTSVGTDTQYF. In nucleotides, the CDR3 is TGTGCCAGCAGGGGGACTAGCGTTGGCACAGATACGCAGTATTTT.

The sample holds many counts of this clonotype. DNA of the CDR3: TGTGCCAGCAGTTCCTCCTCCACTAGCGGGCCGCCGGACGAGCAGTACTTC. Protein: CASSSSSTSGPPDEQYF. The chain links TRBV28 to TRBJ2-7, with TRBD2 matching 9 bases. The V and J ends lost 4 bases and 5 bases, in that order; junction bases with no gene match: 15. Germline V gene lookup returns CDR1 MDHEN and CDR2 SYDVKM. This CDR3 has 17 amino acids.

This clonotype was seen ten or more times. This chain connects TRBV27 to TRBJ2-6; 8 bases line up with TRBD1. V lost 5 bases and J lost 3; bases outside the gene matches: 6. This CDR3 spans 16 amino acids. The germline CDR1 and CDR2 sequences are MNHEY and SMNVEV (reference sequence). CDR3 coding DNA: TGTGCCAGCAGTAACAGGGGGGTTCGTGGGGCCAACGTCCTGACTTTC. Amino acids: CASSNRGVRGANVLTF.

This clonotype showed up many times. The chain links TRBV5-1 to TRBJ2-1; 9 bases fit TRBD2. The germline V gene has CDR1 SGHRS and CDR2 YFSETQ. The CDR3 loop spans 15 amino acids. The V gene end was trimmed by 0 bases and the J gene end by 7 bases; junction bases not matched to a gene: 5. The chain's CDR3 is CASSLGGRGTNEQFF. CDR3 DNA sequence: TGCGCCAGCAGCTTGGGCGGGAGGGGGACGAATGAGCAGTTCTTC.

This clonotype was seen repeatedly, ten times or more. At one end the junction does not follow the germline gene, possibly because of a read error. The genes are TRBV14 and TRBJ2-5, with TRBD2 matching 8 bases. Germline V CDR1 and CDR2: SGHDN, FVKESK. This CDR3 spans 15 amino acids. The CDR3 DNA follows: TGTGCCAGCAGCCAAGGGGGACTAGTTTTACCGAAGAAGGCCTTC. Its protein is CASSQGGLVLPKKAF. Together with reference TRBV14 and TRBJ2-5, the CDR3 gives the full variable domain: EAGVTQFPSHSVIEKGQTVTLRCDPISGHDNLYWYRRVMGKEIKFLLHFVKESKQDESGMPNNRFLAERTGGTYSTLKVQPAELEDSGVYFCASSQGGLVLPKKAFGPGTRLLVL.

This clonotype was counted at least ten times. The chain is built from TRBV20-1 and TRBJ2-1; 11 bases agree with TRBD2. The germline CDR1 and CDR2 sequences are DFQATT and SNEGSKA (reference sequence). J was trimmed by 4 bases and V by 0 bases; bases with no gene match: 11. This CDR3 is built from 18 residues. CDR3 amino acids: CSARDGTSGSYAYNEQFF. The CDR3 nucleotides read TGCAGTGCTAGAGATGGCACTAGCGGGAGTTATGCGTACAATGAGCAGTTCTTC.

This clonotype showed up just a few times. The chain joins TRBV9 to TRBJ2-5; D gene unclear. The germline gives CDR1 SGDLS, CDR2 YYNGEE. V lost 2 bases, J lost 0 bases, and 8 bases lay in between. The CDR3 is made up of 14 amino acids. The CDR3, as DNA: TGTGCCAGCAGCGTGTCCAGAAACCAAGAGACCCAGTACTTC. It codes for CASSVSRNQETQYF.

V gene TRBV19 combines with J gene TRBJ2-1, with 9 positions matching TRBD2. V lost 8 bases to trimming and J lost 6 bases; unmatched junction nucleotides: 5. CDR3 length: 13 amino acids. Germline lookup yields CDR1 LNHDA and CDR2 SQIVND (reference sequence). The CDR3 spells CASHTSGLNEQFF. The CDR3 region has the DNA TGTGCCAGTCATACTAGCGGGCTCAATGAGCAGTTCTTC.

About this clonotype: Since a far larger clone is one base different, this is likely a read error. The conserved phenylalanine or tryptophan is not found at the CDR3 terminus, so this likely reflects a read error. The rearrangement uses TRBV6-5 and TRBJ1-1, with a possible D match to TRBD1 (6 bases). Germline V gives CDR1 MNHEY, CDR2 SVGAGI. Trimming shortened V by 9 bases and J by 6 bases, and 14 bases separated the two germline ends. The CDR3 has 12 residues. CDR3: CASKGGTSEAFL. In DNA form, the CDR3 reads TGTGCCAGTAAAGGGGGGACCTCTGAAGCTTTCCTT.

This clonotype was detected only once. With a much larger clone just one base away, this may be a read error. This rearrangement joins TRBV7-2 to TRBJ2-3; TRBD1 matches at 9 bases. Germline values: CDR1 SGHTA, CDR2 FQGNSA. This CDR3 contains 20 residues. As DNA, the CDR3 is TGTGCCAGCAACTTAGCAAACATCGTTACTTACAGGGGGCGGGAAGATACGCAGTATTTT. Translating it yields CASNLANIVTYRGREDTQYF.

A word on this clonotype: With a much larger clone just one base away, this may be a read error. The chain couples TRBV6-1 to TRBJ1-1, with D uncertain. Germline V gives CDR1 MNHNS, CDR2 SASEGT. V was cut by 7 bases and J by 0 bases, with 18 bases left in between. The CDR3 has 16 residues. The CDR3 reads CASKGGRHDMNTEAFF. In DNA form, the CDR3 reads TGTGCCAGCAAAGGCGGAAGACACGACATGAACACTGAAGCTTTCTTT.

In its sample, this clonotype was seen once. The gene calls are TRBV12-5 and TRBJ2-1; 10 bases are a match to TRBD2. This CDR3 is built from 16 residues. Germline V CDR1 and CDR2: LGHNT, FRNRAP. V was pared by 1 base and J by 5 bases, with 5 bases of the junction left unmatched. CDR3 region: CASGLARTSGNNEQFF. The CDR3 nucleotides read TGTGCTAGTGGTTTGGCCAGGACTAGCGGTAACAATGAGCAGTTCTTC.

The sample holds many counts of this clonotype. This chain joins TRBV5-1 and TRBJ1-5; a weak D match, TRBD1 (5 bases). Germline values: CDR1 SGHRS, CDR2 YFSETQ. This CDR3 contains 14 residues. The V end was cut by 4 bases, the J end by 4 bases, with 12 bases between. CDR3 residues: CASSKGTGNQPQHF. For the CDR3, the DNA is TGCGCCAGCAGCAAAGGGACCGGTAATCAGCCCCAGCATTTT. The complete variable domain, with remaining parts taken from reference TRBV5-1 and TRBJ1-5, reads KAGVTQTPRYLIKTRGQQVTLSCSPISGHRSVSWYQQTPGQGLQFLFEYFSETQRNKGNFPGRFSGRQFSNSRSEMNVSTLELGDSALYLCASSKGTGNQPQHFGDGTRLSIL.

J is TRBJ1-1 and V is TRBV11-2, with 10 bases that match TRBD1. The germline V gene encodes CDR1 SGHAT and CDR2 FQNNGV. The CDR3 spans 16 residues. Losses at the gene ends were 5 bases for V and 3 bases for J; bases not matched to a gene: 9. CDR3 in DNA: TGTGCCAGCAGCAGAAACCGGGGACAGGGGCACACTGAAGCTTTCTTT. Its translation: CASSRNRGQGHTEAFF.

J is TRBJ2-7 and V is TRBV7-9, with D perhaps matching TRBD2 (5 bases). CDR1 SEHNR and CDR2 FQNEAQ come from the germline V gene (reference sequence). V was pared by 4 bases and J by 6 bases, with 13 bases between. The CDR3 is 13 residues long. In nucleotides, the CDR3 is TGTGCCAGCAGCTCAGGAGGCCGGAGCGAGCAGTACTTC. Translated: CASSSGGRSEQYF.

This clonotype has a count of ten or more. This chain uses TRBV20-1 with TRBJ2-7; 7 nucleotides agree with TRBD1. CDR3 length: 11 amino acids. CDR1 and CDR2 from the germline V gene are DFQATT and SNEGSKA (reference sequence). The ends lost 6 bases at V and 4 bases at J; junction bases unmatched: 3. The CDR3, as DNA: TGCAGTGCAACAGGGGAATACGAGCAGTACTTC. This translates into CSATGEYEQYF.